Listed below are T cell receptor beta chains from one sample, sequenced in a study of cytomegalovirus exposure and HLA in healthy donors. Method: immunoSEQ multiplex PCR; TCRdb's copy keeps in-frame clones and lacks some. The sample shows 150,000 to 200,000 clones, 68% of them seen only once. Sequenced input: PBMCs. These receptors all stem from a woman between 35 and 50 years old in good health and CMV-seropositive. Both conserved end residues are trimmed from each CDR3. The size field is filled for only some rows; it gives once, few, many or a size class.

>TRBJ1-4|13|once|TRBV13
ASSLDGAGDEKLF
>TRBJ2-7|12|NA|TRBV7-9
ASSLAPGGDEQY
>TRBJ1-1|12|NA|TRBV5-1
ASSFAGEGTEAF
>TRBJ1-1|12|NA|TRBV19
ASYLGQTNTEAF
>NA|8|NA|TRBV28
ASSWGEQY
>TRBJ1-4|13|NA|TRBV28
ASEFIGQGFEKLF
>TRBJ2-6|16|NA|TRBV18
ASSPPGQGFGGANVLT
>TRBJ2-3|14|NA|TRBV29-1
SVRDPGQGGTDTQY
>TRBJ2-5|11|NA|TRBV6-1
ASSGVDEGTQY
>TRBJ2-5|11|NA|TRBV11-2
ASSLETQETQY
>TRBJ2-5|12|NA|TRBV6-5
ASSTPDRGETQY
>TRBJ2-6|15|NA|TRBV5-6
ATRNRLGDSGANVLT
>TRBJ2-7|13|NA|TRBV6-6
ASSYSRGPSYEQY
>TRBJ1-1|14|NA|TRBV15
ATSRGPDRVNTEAF
>TRBJ2-2|13|NA|TRBV4-1
ASSLHGGANGELF
>TRBJ1-1|9|few|TRBV4-1
ASSQDREAF
>TRBJ2-3|13|NA|TRBV29-1
SVFPRLALTDTQY
>TRBJ2-7|15|NA|TRBV19
ASSSIGAGRGSYEQY
>TRBJ2-5|11|NA|TRBV19
ASSPGQEGTQY
>TRBJ2-5|13|NA|TRBV7-9
ASSVDLGGGETQY
>TRBJ1-2|12|few|TRBV18
ASSPLDNTDGYT
>TRBJ1-1|12|NA|TRBV5-1
ASSLDSTDTEAF
>TRBJ1-2|12|few|TRBV2
ASSYGRELRGYT
>TRBJ2-3|11|NA|TRBV25-1
ASWAVGSDTQY
>TRBJ2-7|14|NA|TRBV5-6
ASSTHSGTEPYEQY
>TRBJ2-2|17|NA|TRBV18
ASSRLSASSGTEAGELF
>TRBJ2-3|13|NA|TRBV7-7
ASSPGGGATDTQY
>TRBJ2-3|15|NA|TRBV15
ATSRDLSGTSTDTQY
>TRBJ2-7|11|NA|TRBV2
ASRLAGPYEQY
>TRBJ1-5|13|NA|TRBV27
ASSLTGTQAQPQH
>TRBJ2-2|13|NA|TRBV6-1
ASRHKVAETGELF
>TRBJ2-3|13|NA|TRBV5-1
ASSLYVAGTDTQY
>TRBJ2-1|11|NA|TRBV15
ATSPEPPREQF
>TRBJ2-2|11|NA|TRBV19
ASRTTGIGELF
>TRBJ2-3|13|NA|TRBV19
ASSIRDRGTDTQY
>TRBJ1-1|13|once|TRBV9
ASSPRTGVNTEAF
>TRBJ2-5|12|NA|TRBV5-1
ASSPTGGAETQY
>TRBJ1-2|14|NA|TRBV7-2
ASSLERGRDSYGYT
>TRBJ1-5|12|NA|TRBV2
ASKMREGNQPQH
>TRBJ2-3|10|few|TRBV7-9
ASSTTSDTQY
>TRBJ1-2|12|NA|TRBV6-5
ASRGSGGAYGYT
>TRBJ2-3|12|NA|TRBV5-1
ASSRGQDTDTQY
>TRBJ2-2|11|NA|TRBV6-1
ASLRLNTGELF
>TRBJ2-1|13|NA|TRBV5-1
ASSLGLADSNEQF
>TRBJ2-5|12|NA|TRBV7-9
ASSLVQGSETQY
>TRBJ2-1|9|NA|TRBV2
ASSVLNEQF
>TRBJ1-4|13|NA|TRBV12-5
ASGPGTGSNEKLF
>TRBJ2-1|10|NA|TRBV7-2
ASSSDSPEQF
>TRBJ2-7|14|NA|TRBV5-1
ASSRTSGGLSYEQY
>TRBJ1-2|11|NA|TRBV25-1
ASSDWTGQGYP
>TRBJ2-5|11|NA|TRBV9
ASSPGYQETQY
>TRBJ2-3|14|NA|TRBV7-3
ASSSTWTKSTDTQY
>TRBJ1-3|14|NA|TRBV27
ASRPGQYSSGNTIY
>TRBJ1-5|11|NA|TRBV7-9
ASSPVSNQPQH
>TRBJ2-2|13|NA|TRBV5-1
ASSQDRGNTGELF
>TRBJ2-4|10|NA|TRBV7-2
ASSLQESIQY
>TRBJ1-1|12|NA|TRBV7-8
ASSSPSSGTEAF
>TRBJ2-7|13|once|TRBV27
ASSLSLAATYEQY